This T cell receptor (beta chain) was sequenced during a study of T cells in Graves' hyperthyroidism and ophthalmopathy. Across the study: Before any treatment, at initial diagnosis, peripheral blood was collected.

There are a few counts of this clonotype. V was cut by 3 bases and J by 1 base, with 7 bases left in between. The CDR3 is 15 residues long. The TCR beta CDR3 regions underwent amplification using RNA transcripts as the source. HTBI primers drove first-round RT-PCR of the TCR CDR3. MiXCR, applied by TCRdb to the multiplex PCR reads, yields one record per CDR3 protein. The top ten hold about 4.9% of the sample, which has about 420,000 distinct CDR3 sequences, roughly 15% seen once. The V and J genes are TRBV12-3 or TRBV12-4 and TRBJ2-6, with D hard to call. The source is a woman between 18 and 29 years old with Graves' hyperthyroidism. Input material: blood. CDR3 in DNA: TGTGCCAGCAGTTTGGAGTTGTCTGGGGCCAACGTCCTGACTTTC. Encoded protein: CASSLELSGANVLTF.